This T cell receptor (beta chain) was sequenced for a study of T cell changes during pregnancy in multiple sclerosis. This CDR3 comprises 14 residues. CDR1 is SGHRS, CDR2 YFSETQ, per germline. The V gene lost 3 bases and the J gene lost 3 bases, with 13 bases spanning the gap. Profiled with immunoSEQ multiplex PCR; TCRdb holds only in-frame clones, not every one. Of approximately 65,000 clones in the sample, 91% were seen once. The TCR originated in a female donor with multiple sclerosis, enrolled in a pregnancy study. Sequences were derived from CD4+ T cells from peripheral blood mononuclear cells, sampled in the first trimester of pregnancy. The rearrangement joins TRBV5-1 to TRBJ2-7, with D possibly being TRBD2 (7 bases). The CDR3 loop is CASSSGLGGYEQYF. CDR3 DNA sequence: TGCGCCAGCAGCTCAGGACTAGGGGGCTACGAGCAGTACTTC.